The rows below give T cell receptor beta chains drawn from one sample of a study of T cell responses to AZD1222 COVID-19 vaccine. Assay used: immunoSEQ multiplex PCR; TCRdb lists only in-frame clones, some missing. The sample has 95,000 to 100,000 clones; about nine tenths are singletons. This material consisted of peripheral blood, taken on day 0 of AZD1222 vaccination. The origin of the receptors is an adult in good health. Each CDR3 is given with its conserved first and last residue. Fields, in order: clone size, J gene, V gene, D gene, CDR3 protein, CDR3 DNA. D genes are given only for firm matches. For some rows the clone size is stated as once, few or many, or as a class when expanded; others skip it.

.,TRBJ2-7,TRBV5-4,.,CASSRTAGPGYEQYF,TGTGCCAGCAGCAGGACGGCCGGGCCGGGCTACGAGCAGTACTTC
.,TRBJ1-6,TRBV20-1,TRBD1,CSASLAGTGGSSPLHF,TGCAGTGCTAGTCTCGCGGGGACAGGGGGAAGCTCACCCCTCCACTTT
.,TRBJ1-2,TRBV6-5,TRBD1,CASSPTGGGYGYTF,TGTGCCAGCAGTCCAACAGGGGGCGGCTATGGCTACACCTTC
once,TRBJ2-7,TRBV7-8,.,CASSLVGQYF,TGTGCCAGCAGCTTAGTCGGGCAGTACTTC
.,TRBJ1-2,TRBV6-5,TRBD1,CASRRDRGFGYGYTF,TGTGCCAGCAGGCGGGACAGGGGGTTTGGCTATGGCTACACCTTC
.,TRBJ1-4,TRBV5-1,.,CASRAGTQTEKLFF,TGCGCCAGCAGGGCCGGGACCCAAACCGAAAAACTGTTTTTT
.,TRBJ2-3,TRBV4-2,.,CASSQGWTGGGDTQYF,TGTGCCAGCAGCCAAGGCTGGACTGGAGGGGGAGATACGCAGTATTTT
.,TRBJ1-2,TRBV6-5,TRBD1,CASSYHTGDSGYTF,TGTGCCAGCAGTTACCATACAGGGGATAGTGGCTACACCTTC
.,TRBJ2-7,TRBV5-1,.,CASSLIGQSYEQYF,TGCGCCAGCAGCTTGATCGGACAGTCCTACGAGCAGTACTTC
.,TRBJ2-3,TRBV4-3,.,CASSQDREGDTQYF,TGCGCCAGCAGCCAAGACCGTGAGGGAGATACGCAGTATTTT
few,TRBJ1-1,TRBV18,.,CASSPANTEAFF,TGTGCCAGCTCACCGGCGAACACTGAAGCTTTCTTT
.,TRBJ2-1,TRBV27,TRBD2,CASRSRGASYNEQFF,TGTGCCAGCAGATCGCGGGGGGCGAGTTACAATGAGCAGTTCTTC
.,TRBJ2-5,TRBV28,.,CASSLGGGMVPKTQYF,TGTGCCAGCAGTTTGGGCGGCGGGATGGTTCCGAAGACCCAGTACTTC
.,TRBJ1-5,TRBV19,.,CASSRGVVMASNQPQHF,TGTGCCAGTAGTAGAGGAGTGGTGATGGCAAGCAATCAGCCCCAGCATTTT